One sample yielded the 22 T cell receptor beta chains listed below, sequenced in a study of blood T cells in healthy people across ages. For the second PCR, which ran for about 6 to 11 cycles, a sample-barcoded 5' primer and a J-beta primer mix were used. Using its own MiXCR run on the 5' RACE reads, TCRdb lists one record per CDR3 protein. Here the sample spans about a million distinct CDR3 sequences, around 46% being singletons. The specimen sequenced was blood. The source of these receptors is a man aged 30 to 39 in good health.

The chain employs TRBV29-1 and TRBJ2-7; TRBD2 is a possible D gene (5 bases). The V and J ends lost 6 bases and 5 bases respectively, with 17 bases between them. Germline-derived CDR1 and CDR2 are SQVTM and ANQGSEA. The length of the CDR3 is 13 residues. CDR3 coding DNA: TGCAGCGTCCAACCCTCGGGATCCGACGAGCAGTACTTC. It is translated as CSVQPSGSDEQYF.

J is TRBJ1-5 and V is TRBV28, with D unclear. Germline values: CDR1 MDHEN, CDR2 SYDVKM. The germline V and J ends were trimmed by 3 bases and 0 bases, with 9 bases remaining between them. The CDR3 runs to 15 residues. CDR3 loop: CASSFGAASNQPQHF. DNA for the CDR3: TGTGCCAGCAGTTTTGGCGCCGCTAGCAATCAGCCCCAGCATTTT.

This clonotype has just a few counts. The V and J genes are TRBV9 and TRBJ2-7, with 7 bases that match TRBD1. Germline V CDR1 and CDR2: SGDLS, YYNGEE. This CDR3 is 16 amino acids long. Losses at the gene ends were 0 bases for V and 0 bases for J; bases not matched to a gene: 6. CDR3 nucleotides: TGTGCCAGCAGCGTAGATCGGGCAGGGGGCTCCTACGAGCAGTACTTC. This codes for CASSVDRAGGSYEQYF. Full variable domain (missing parts from reference TRBV9 and TRBJ2-7): DSGVTQTPKHLITATGQRVTLRCSPRSGDLSVYWYQQSLDQGLQFLIQYYNGEERAKGNILERFSAQQFPDLHSELNLSSLELGDSALYFCASSVDRAGGSYEQYFGPGTRLTVT.

This clonotype came up a few times. This chain connects TRBV7-9 to TRBJ2-1; 11 bases map to TRBD2. In germline, CDR1 is SEHNR, CDR2 FQNEAQ (reference sequence). The junction had 6 bases not matched to a gene; V was cut back by 2 bases and J by 9 bases. There are 15 residues in the CDR3. The CDR3: CASSLIAGGPGEQFF. CDR3 nucleotide sequence: TGTGCCAGCAGCTTAATAGCGGGGGGGCCCGGTGAGCAGTTCTTC.

With respect to this clonotype: One end of the junction varies from germline; a read error may be responsible. This chain connects TRBV3-1 to TRBJ1-1; possibly TRBD1 for D (5 bases). Germline values: CDR1 LGHDT, CDR2 YNNKEL (reference sequence). This CDR3 has 14 amino acids. CDR3 DNA: TGTGCCGGCAGCCAAGAAGGGGCGCGCACTGAAGCTTTCTTT. Translation gives CAGSQEGARTEAFF.

This clonotype was seen only a few times. This chain joins TRBV6-5 and TRBJ2-7; D remains unclear. The CDR3 totals 15 residues. The V end was cut by 6 bases, the J end by 2 bases, with 17 bases between. CDR1 is MNHEY and CDR2 is SVGAGI in the germline V gene. CDR3 DNA sequence: TGTGCCAGCAGCTTACAGCCATTCAAAACCTACGAGCAGTACTTC. It encodes CASSLQPFKTYEQYF.

The chain is built from TRBV12-3 or TRBV12-4 and TRBJ2-3; the D gene could be TRBD1 or TRBD2 (5 bases each). The CDR3 extends over 16 amino acids. V was clipped by 7 bases and J by 2 bases, with 19 bases between them. CDR3 nucleotide sequence: TGTGCCAGCAACATGGGCCGGGACCCCCTCACAGATACGCAGTATTTT. It encodes CASNMGRDPLTDTQYF.

This clonotype showed up many times. The rearrangement joins TRBV7-2 to TRBJ2-4, with D tentatively TRBD1 (7 bases). The CDR3 runs 14 residues. The V gene lost 4 bases and the J gene lost 6 bases, with 13 bases spanning the gap. Germline CDR1 SGHTA, CDR2 FQGNSA. Written as DNA, the CDR3 is TGTGCCAGCAGCTCGGACAGGAGGGGAAACATTCAGTACTTC. It encodes CASSSDRRGNIQYF. Combining the CDR3 with reference TRBV7-2 and TRBJ2-4 gives the whole variable domain GAGVSQSPSNKVTEKGKDVELRCDPISGHTALYWYRQSLGQGLEFLIYFQGNSAPDKSGLPSDRFSAERTGGSVSTLTIQRTQQEDSAVYLCASSSDRRGNIQYFGAGTRLSVL.

J is TRBJ2-2 and V is TRBV12-3 or TRBV12-4, with 7 bases fitting TRBD1. This CDR3 contains 17 residues. Unmatched junction bases numbered 7, after V lost 2 bases and J lost 1 base. CDR3 nucleotide sequence: TGTGCCAGCAGTTTACCCGGGACAGCAGTGAACACCGGGGAGCTGTTTTTT. As protein: CASSLPGTAVNTGELFF.

This sequence joins TRBV27 and TRBJ2-7; TRBD1 matches 9 bases. Germline V gene data show CDR1 as MNHEY and CDR2 as SMNVEV (reference sequence). Trimming at V came to 6 bases and at J to 2 bases, leaving 5 bases not matched to a gene. This CDR3 contains 14 residues. CDR3 amino acids: CASSWDRAPYEQYF. As DNA, the CDR3 is TGTGCCAGCAGCTGGGACAGGGCTCCCTACGAGCAGTACTTC.

This clonotype has more than one count but fewer than ten. The chain links TRBV4-3 to TRBJ1-2, with D tentatively TRBD1 (6 bases). Germline assignment: CDR1 LGHNA and CDR2 YSLEER. V lost 0 bases and J 4 bases, leaving 12 bases between the germline ends. The CDR3 has 15 amino acids. Here the CDR3 reads CASSQDPGHGYGYTF. CDR3 bases: TGCGCCAGCAGCCAAGATCCGGGACACGGCTATGGCTACACCTTC.

This clonotype was observed a handful of times. V is TRBV4-2 and J is TRBJ1-1; a possible D gene is TRBD1 (6 bases). CDR1 is LGHNA, CDR2 YNFKEQ, per germline. Trimming pared 7 bases from V and 2 bases from J, leaving 8 bases between. This CDR3 is 12 amino acids long. This chain's CDR3 is CASNGGNTEAFF. CDR3 bases: TGTGCCAGCAACGGGGGCAACACTGAAGCTTTCTTT.

The sample holds many counts of this clonotype. The junction differs from germline at one of its ends, possibly a read error. The chain is built from TRBV6-5 and TRBJ1-2, with D maybe TRBD1 (5 bases). The CDR3 length is 14 residues. Germline CDR1 and CDR2: MNHEY and SVGAGI. The CDR3 region is CASSLGTANYGYTF. The CDR3, as DNA: TGCGCCAGCAGCTTGGGGACCGCTAACTATGGCTACACCTTC.

The chain joins TRBV12-3 or TRBV12-4 to TRBJ1-6, with 8 bases identical to TRBD1. The junction had 2 bases not matched to a gene; V was cut back by 4 bases and J by 6 bases. The CDR3 contains 14 residues. The CDR3 region is CASSWTGINSPLHF. The CDR3 bases are TGTGCCAGCAGTTGGACAGGGATTAATTCACCCCTCCACTTT.

The chain joins TRBV27 to TRBJ2-7; D is possibly TRBD2 (5 bases). The length of the CDR3 is 16 residues. Trimming took 6 bases from V and 2 from J, leaving 20 bases between them. Germline V gene lookup returns CDR1 MNHEY and CDR2 SMNVEV (reference sequence). The CDR3 sequence is CASRPYGVSAPYEQYF. CDR3 nucleotides: TGTGCCAGCAGACCCTACGGGGTTTCCGCGCCCTACGAGCAGTACTTC.

J is TRBJ1-2 and V is TRBV6-6; TRBD1 agrees at 9 bases. Trimming took 1 base from V and 8 from J; bases not matched to a gene: 2. Germline CDR1 is MNHNY and CDR2 is SVGAGI (reference sequence). This CDR3 region has 13 residues. CDR3 in amino acids: CASSYWTGAGYTF. The CDR3 nucleotides are TGTGCCAGCAGTTACTGGACAGGGGCAGGCTACACCTTC.

There are many counts of this clonotype. This chain joins TRBV7-9 and TRBJ2-7; D unresolved. With 1 base removed from V and 2 bases from J, the gap between germline ends came to 9 bases. Germline values: CDR1 SEHNR, CDR2 FQNEAQ (reference sequence). The CDR3 is 14 amino acids. In nucleotides, the CDR3 is TGTGCCAGCAGCTTAGGATCTGGTACCTACGAGCAGTACTTC. This sequence encodes CASSLGSGTYEQYF.

The chain carries TRBV4-2 and TRBJ2-1, with 13 bases lining up with TRBD2. CDR1 and CDR2 (germline): LGHNA, YNFKEQ. Losses at the gene ends were 1 base for V and 7 bases for J; bases not matched to a gene: 7. This CDR3 is built from 17 residues. This CDR3 reads CASSQVETSGRGNEQFF. The CDR3 coding sequence is TGTGCCAGCAGCCAAGTAGAAACTAGCGGGAGGGGAAATGAGCAGTTCTTC.

The V and J genes are TRBV6-6 and TRBJ2-3; TRBD2 matches at 11 bases. CDR3 length: 16 amino acids. The germline CDR1 and CDR2 sequences are MNHNY and SVGAGI (reference sequence). The V segment lost 6 bases and the J segment 4 bases; nucleotides outside the gene matches: 9. The CDR3 spells CASSSQLAGVSDTQYF. CDR3 coding DNA: TGTGCCAGCAGCTCCCAACTAGCGGGGGTTTCAGATACGCAGTATTTT.

This clonotype was detected only a few times. The chain couples TRBV4-3 to TRBJ2-3; D gene uncertain. The V end was cut by 0 bases, the J end by 1 base, with 5 bases between. CDR1 is LGHNA, CDR2 YSLEER, per germline. The CDR3 length is 14 residues. CDR3 coding DNA: TGCGCCAGCAGCCAAGAGTTCCGCACAGATACGCAGTATTTT. Translation: CASSQEFRTDTQYF.

The rearrangement links TRBV20-1 to TRBJ2-7, with 14 positions matching TRBD2. There are 14 residues in the CDR3. Losses at the gene ends were 7 bases for V and 7 bases for J; bases not matched to a gene: 9. The germline V gene has CDR1 DFQATT and CDR2 SNEGSKA (reference sequence). The DNA for the CDR3 is TGCAGTGTCCAGACTAGCGGGGGGGTCAATGAGCAGTACTTC. It is translated as CSVQTSGGVNEQYF.

The chain joins TRBV20-1 to TRBJ1-2; TRBD1 matches at 7 bases. The CDR3 totals 13 residues. After removal of 4 bases from V and 7 bases from J, the junction contained 9 bases not matched to a gene. Germline lookup yields CDR1 DFQATT and CDR2 SNEGSKA (reference sequence). CDR3 region: CSANEGGGIGYTF. CDR3 DNA: TGCAGTGCTAACGAAGGGGGCGGGATTGGCTACACCTTC.